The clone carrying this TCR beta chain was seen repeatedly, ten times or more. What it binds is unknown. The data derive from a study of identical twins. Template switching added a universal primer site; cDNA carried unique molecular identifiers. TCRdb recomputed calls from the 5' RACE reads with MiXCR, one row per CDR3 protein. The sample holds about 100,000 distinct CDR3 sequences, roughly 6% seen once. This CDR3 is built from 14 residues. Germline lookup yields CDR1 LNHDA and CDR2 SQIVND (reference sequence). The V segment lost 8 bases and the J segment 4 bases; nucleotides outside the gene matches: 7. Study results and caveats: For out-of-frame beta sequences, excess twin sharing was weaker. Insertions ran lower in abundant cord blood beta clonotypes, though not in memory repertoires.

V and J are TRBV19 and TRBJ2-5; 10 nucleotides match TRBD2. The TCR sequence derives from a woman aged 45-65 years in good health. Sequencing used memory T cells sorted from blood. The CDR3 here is CASRSGRALETQYF. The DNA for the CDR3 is TGTGCCAGTCGGAGCGGGAGGGCCTTAGAGACCCAGTACTTC.